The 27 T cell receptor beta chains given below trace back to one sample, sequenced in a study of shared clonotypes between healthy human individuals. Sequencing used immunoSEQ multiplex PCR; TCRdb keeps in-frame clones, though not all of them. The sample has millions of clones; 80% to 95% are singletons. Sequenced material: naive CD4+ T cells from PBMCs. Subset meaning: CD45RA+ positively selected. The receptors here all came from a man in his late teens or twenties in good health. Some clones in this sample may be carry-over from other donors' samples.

The CDR3 spells CASSFTGGWDGYTF. The CDR3 DNA sequence: TGCGCCAGCAGCTTTACAGGGGGATGGGATGGCTACACCTTC. This sequence joins TRBV5-1 and TRBJ1-2, with 8 bases lining up with TRBD1. The germline CDR1 and CDR2 sequences are SGHRS and YFSETQ. With 2 bases clipped from V and 6 bases from J, the junction kept 6 bases outside the gene matches. This CDR3 comprises 14 residues.

The chain's CDR3 is CAISGSQQGGSYEQYF. CDR3 bases: TGTGCCATCAGTGGTTCCCAACAGGGGGGATCCTACGAGCAGTACTTC. This chain connects TRBV10-3 to TRBJ2-7, with 8 bases fitting TRBD1. The CDR3 covers 16 residues. V lost 4 bases to trimming and J lost 1 base; unmatched junction nucleotides: 9. Germline V CDR1 and CDR2: ENHRY, SYGVKD.

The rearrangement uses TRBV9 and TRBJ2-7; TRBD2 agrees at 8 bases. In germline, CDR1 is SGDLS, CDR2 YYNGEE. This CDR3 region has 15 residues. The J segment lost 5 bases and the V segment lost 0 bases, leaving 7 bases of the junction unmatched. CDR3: CASSVEGAGVHEQYF. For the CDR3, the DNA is TGTGCCAGCAGCGTAGAGGGAGCGGGAGTCCACGAGCAGTACTTC.

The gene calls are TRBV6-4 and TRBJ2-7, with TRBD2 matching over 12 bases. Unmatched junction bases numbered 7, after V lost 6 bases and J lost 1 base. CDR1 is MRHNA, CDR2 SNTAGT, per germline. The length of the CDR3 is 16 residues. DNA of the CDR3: TGTGCCAGCAGCCAACTAGCGGGAGGTCTATCCTACGAGCAGTACTTC. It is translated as CASSQLAGGLSYEQYF.

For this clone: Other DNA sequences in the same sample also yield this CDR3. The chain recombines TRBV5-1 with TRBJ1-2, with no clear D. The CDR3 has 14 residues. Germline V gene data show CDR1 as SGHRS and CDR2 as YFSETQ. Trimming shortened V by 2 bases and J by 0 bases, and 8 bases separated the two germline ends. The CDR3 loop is CASSLGGSNYGYTF. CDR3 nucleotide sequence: TGCGCCAGCAGCTTAGGTGGCTCTAACTATGGCTACACCTTC.

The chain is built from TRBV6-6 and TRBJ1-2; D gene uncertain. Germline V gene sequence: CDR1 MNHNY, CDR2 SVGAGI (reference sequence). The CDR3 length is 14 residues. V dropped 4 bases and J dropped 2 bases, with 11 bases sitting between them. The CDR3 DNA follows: TGTGCCAGCAGTTCCGTGACCGTCAACTATGGCTACACCTTC. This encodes CASSSVTVNYGYTF.

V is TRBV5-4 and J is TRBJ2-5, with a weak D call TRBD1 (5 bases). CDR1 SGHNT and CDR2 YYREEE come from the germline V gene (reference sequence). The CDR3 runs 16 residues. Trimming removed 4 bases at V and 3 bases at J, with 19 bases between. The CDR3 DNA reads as TGTGCCAGCAGCACCGGTGATAGGGGTAGGGAAGAGACCCAGTACTTC. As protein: CASSTGDRGREETQYF.

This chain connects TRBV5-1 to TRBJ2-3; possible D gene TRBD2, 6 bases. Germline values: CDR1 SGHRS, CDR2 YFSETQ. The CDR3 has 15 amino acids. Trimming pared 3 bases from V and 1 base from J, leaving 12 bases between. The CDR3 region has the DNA TGCGCCAGCAGCTGGGGACTTCCTCGCACAGATACGCAGTATTTT. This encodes CASSWGLPRTDTQYF.

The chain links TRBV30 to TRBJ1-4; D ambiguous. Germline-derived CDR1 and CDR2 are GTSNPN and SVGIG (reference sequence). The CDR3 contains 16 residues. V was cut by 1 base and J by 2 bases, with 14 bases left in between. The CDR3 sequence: CAWSAPSGITNEKLFF. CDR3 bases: TGTGCCTGGAGTGCGCCTTCCGGGATCACTAATGAAAAACTGTTTTTT.

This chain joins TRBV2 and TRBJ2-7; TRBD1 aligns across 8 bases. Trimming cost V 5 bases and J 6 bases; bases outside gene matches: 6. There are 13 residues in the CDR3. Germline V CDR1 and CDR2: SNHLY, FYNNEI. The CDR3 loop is CASSLQGASEQYF. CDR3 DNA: TGTGCCAGCAGTTTGCAGGGGGCAAGCGAGCAGTACTTC. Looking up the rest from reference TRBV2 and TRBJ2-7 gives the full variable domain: EPEVTQTPSHQVTQMGQEVILRCVPISNHLYFYWYRQILGQKVEFLVSFYNNEISEKSEIFDDQFSVERPDGSNFTLKIRSTKLEDSAMYFCASSLQGASEQYFGPGTRLTVT.

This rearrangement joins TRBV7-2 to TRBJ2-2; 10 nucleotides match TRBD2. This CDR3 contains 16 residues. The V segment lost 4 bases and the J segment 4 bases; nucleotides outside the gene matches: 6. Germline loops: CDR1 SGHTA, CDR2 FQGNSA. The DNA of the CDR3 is TGTGCCAGCAGCTGTGGGACTAGCGTATTCACCGGGGAGCTGTTTTTT. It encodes CASSCGTSVFTGELFF.

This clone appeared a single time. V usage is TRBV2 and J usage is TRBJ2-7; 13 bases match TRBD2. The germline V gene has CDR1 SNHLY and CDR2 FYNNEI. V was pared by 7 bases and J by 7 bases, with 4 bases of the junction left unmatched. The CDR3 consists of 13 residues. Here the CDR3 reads CASTVLAGGEQYF. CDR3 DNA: TGTGCCAGCACGGTACTAGCGGGAGGGGAGCAGTACTTC.

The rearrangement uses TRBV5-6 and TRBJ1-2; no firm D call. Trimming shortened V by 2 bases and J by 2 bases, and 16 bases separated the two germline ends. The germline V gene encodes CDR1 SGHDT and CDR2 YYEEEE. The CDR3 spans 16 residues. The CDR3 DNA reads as TGTGCCAGCAGCTTCGGAGGTGCGGGAGGGAACTATGGCTACACCTTC. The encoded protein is CASSFGGAGGNYGYTF.

CDR3 sequence reads: CASSLLGSGELFF. For the CDR3, the DNA is TGTGCCAGCAGTTTATTGGGGAGCGGGGAGCTGTTTTTT. V usage is TRBV28 and J usage is TRBJ2-2, with D possibly TRBD2 on 5 matching bases. CDR1 is MDHEN and CDR2 is SYDVKM in the germline V gene. There are 13 residues in the CDR3. V was pared by 1 base and J by 7 bases, with 7 bases between.

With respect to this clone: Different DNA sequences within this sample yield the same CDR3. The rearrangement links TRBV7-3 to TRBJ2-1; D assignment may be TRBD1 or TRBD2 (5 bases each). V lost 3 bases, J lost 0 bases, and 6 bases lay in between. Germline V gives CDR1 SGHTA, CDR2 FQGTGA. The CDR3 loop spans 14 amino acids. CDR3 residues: CASSFGGSYNEQFF. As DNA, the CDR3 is TGTGCCAGCAGCTTTGGGGGCTCCTACAATGAGCAGTTCTTC.

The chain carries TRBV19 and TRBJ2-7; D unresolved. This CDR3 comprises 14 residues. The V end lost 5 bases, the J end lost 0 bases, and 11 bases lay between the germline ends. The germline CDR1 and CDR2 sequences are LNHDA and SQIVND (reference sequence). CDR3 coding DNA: TGTGCCAGTAGTTCAATCTTAAGCTCCTACGAGCAGTACTTC. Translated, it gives CASSSILSSYEQYF.

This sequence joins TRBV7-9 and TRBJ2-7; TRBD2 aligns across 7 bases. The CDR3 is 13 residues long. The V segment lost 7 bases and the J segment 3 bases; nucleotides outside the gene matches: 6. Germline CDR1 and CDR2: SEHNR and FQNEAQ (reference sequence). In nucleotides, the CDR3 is TGTGCCAGCACCCGGGCGGGAGTCTACGAGCAGTACTTC. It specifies CASTRAGVYEQYF.

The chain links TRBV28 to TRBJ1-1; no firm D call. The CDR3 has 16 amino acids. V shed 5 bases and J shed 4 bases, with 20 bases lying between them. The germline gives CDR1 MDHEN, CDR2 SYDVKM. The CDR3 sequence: CASSPLGEGRRTEAFF. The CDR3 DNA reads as TGTGCCAGCAGTCCACTCGGGGAAGGTCGTCGCACTGAAGCTTTCTTT.

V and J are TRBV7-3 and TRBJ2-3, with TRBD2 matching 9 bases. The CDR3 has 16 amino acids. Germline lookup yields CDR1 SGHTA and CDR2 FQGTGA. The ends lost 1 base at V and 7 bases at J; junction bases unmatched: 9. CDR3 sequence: CASSLIGSGSVYTQYF. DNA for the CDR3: TGTGCCAGCAGCTTAATCGGTAGCGGGAGTGTGTATACGCAGTATTTT.

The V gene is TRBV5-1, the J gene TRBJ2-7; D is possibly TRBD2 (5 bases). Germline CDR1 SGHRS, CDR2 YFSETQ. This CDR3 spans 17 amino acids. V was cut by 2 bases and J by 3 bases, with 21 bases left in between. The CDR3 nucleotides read TGCGCCAGCAGCTTTAGTGACGGCCCTAAGGAGGTCTACGAGCAGTACTTC. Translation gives CASSFSDGPKEVYEQYF.

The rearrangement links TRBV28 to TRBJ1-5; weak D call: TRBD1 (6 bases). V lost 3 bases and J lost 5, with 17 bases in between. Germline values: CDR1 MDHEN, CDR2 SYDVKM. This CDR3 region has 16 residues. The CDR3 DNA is TGTGCCAGCAGTTTGGGGGGCCGGGGGTCTTATCAGCCCCAGCATTTT. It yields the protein CASSLGGRGSYQPQHF. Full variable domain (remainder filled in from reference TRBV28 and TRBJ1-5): DVKVTQSSRYLVKRTGEKVFLECVQDMDHENMFWYRQDPGLGLRLIYFSYDVKMKEKGDIPEGYSVSREKKERFSLILESASTNQTSMYLCASSLGGRGSYQPQHFGDGTRLSIL.

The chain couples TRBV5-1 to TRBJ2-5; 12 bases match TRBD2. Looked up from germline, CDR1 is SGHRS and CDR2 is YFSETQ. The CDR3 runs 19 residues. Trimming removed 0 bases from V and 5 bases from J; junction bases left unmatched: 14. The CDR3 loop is CASSLEASGRAVLLETQYF. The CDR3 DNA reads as TGCGCCAGCAGCTTGGAGGCTAGCGGGAGGGCCGTTCTTTTGGAGACCCAGTACTTC.

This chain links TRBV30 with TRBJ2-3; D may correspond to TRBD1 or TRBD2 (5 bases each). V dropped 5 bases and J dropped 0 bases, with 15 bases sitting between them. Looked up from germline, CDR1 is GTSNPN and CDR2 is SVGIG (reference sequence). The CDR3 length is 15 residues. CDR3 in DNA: TGTGCCTGGGGGGGATCGCTTTACAGCACAGATACGCAGTATTTT. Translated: CAWGGSLYSTDTQYF.

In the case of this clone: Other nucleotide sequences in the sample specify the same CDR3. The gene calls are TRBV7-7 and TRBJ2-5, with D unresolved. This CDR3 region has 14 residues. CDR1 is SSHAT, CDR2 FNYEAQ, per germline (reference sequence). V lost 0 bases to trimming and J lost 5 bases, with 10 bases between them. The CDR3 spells CASSLAGVGETQYF. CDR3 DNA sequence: TGTGCCAGCAGCTTAGCAGGAGTAGGGGAGACCCAGTACTTC.

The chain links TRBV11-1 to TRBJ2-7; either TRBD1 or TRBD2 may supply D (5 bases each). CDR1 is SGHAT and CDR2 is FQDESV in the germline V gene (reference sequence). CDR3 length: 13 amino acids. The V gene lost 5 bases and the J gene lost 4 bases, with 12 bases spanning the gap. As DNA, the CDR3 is TGTGCCAGCAGCCGGGGCAGGATTTACGAGCAGTACTTC. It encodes CASSRGRIYEQYF.

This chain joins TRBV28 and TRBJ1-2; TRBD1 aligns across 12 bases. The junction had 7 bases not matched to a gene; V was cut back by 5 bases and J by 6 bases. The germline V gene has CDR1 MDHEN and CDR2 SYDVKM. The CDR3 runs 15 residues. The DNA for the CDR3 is TGTGCCAGCAGTGACCCGGGACAGGGGGCTAATGGCTACACCTTC. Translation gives CASSDPGQGANGYTF.

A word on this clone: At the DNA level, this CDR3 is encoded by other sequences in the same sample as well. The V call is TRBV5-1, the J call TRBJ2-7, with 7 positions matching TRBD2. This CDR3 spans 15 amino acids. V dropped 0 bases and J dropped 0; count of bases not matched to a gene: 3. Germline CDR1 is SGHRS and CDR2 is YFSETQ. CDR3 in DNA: TGCGCCAGCAGCTTGGATGGCGGGAGCTCCTACGAGCAGTACTTC. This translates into CASSLDGGSSYEQYF.